The clone carrying this T cell receptor (beta chain) was detected ten times or more. The sample belongs to a study of T cells in Graves' hyperthyroidism and ophthalmopathy. CDR3 length equals 14 residues. Trimming took 3 bases from V and 4 from J, leaving 9 bases between them. Germline CDR1 and CDR2: LNHDA and SQIVND (reference sequence). TCR beta CDR3 sequences were amplified from RNA transcripts. The HTBI primer set was used in a first-round RT-PCR of the TCR CDR3. MiXCR was run by TCRdb on the multiplex PCR reads, yielding one entry per CDR3 protein. The table has around 100,000 distinct CDR3 sequences, about 50% seen once; the top ten hold about 25%.

The chain employs TRBV19 and TRBJ2-2; a weak D match, TRBD2 (6 bases). The receptor's source is a man aged 35-49 years with Graves' hyperthyroidism. Sequencing used blood. CDR3 residues: CASSIGTFTGELFF. The CDR3 bases are TGTGCCAGTAGTATTGGGACTTTCACCGGGGAGCTGTTTTTT.